This T cell receptor beta chain was captured by sequencing in a study of post-analysis software for immune sequencing data. Findings and limits, study-wide: Significantly lower normalized Chao1 diversity was seen in multiple sclerosis patients than in controls. Five TRBV segments occurring more often in patients than controls included TRBV5-6, TRBV5-1 and TRBV20-1.

CDR1 and CDR2 (germline): SGDLS, YYNGEE. The CDR3 contains 15 residues. V was trimmed by 2 bases and J by 2 bases, leaving 13 bases between them. As concerns this clonotype: Its cognate antigen is unknown.

The TCR beta cDNA libraries carried unique molecular identifiers. Each CDR3 protein gets one entry after TCRdb re-called the PCR reads with MiXCR. The data contain some 160,000 distinct CDR3 sequences, 30% to 45% of them singletons. The V gene is TRBV9, the J gene TRBJ1-1, with a tentative D call TRBD1 (5 bases). Sequenced here: blood, sampled after autologous hematopoietic stem cell transplantation. The receptor was derived from a girl aged 10 to 17 with multiple sclerosis. The CDR3 is CASSVVGEVNTEAFF. In DNA form, the CDR3 reads TGTGCCAGCAGCGTGGTGGGGGAAGTAAACACTGAAGCTTTCTTT.